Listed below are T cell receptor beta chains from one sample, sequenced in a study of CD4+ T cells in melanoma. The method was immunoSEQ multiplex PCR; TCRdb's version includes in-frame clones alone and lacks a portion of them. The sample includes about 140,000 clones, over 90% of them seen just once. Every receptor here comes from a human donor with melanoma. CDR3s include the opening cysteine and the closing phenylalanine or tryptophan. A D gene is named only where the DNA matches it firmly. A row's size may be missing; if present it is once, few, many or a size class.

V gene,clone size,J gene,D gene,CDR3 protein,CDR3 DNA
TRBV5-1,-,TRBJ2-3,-,CASSLDGGPPTDTQYF,TGCGCCAGCAGCTTGGACGGGGGCCCCCCCACAGATACGCAGTATTTT
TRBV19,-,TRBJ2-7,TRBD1,CASKGTGSYEQYF,TGTGCCAGTAAGGGGACAGGCTCCTACGAGCAGTACTTC
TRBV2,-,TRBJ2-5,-,CASSDPGETQYF,TGTGCCAGCAGTGACCCGGGGGAGACCCAGTACTTC
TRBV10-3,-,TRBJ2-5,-,CAISRGGLRGEETQYF,TGTGCCATCAGTAGAGGGGGTTTGAGGGGTGAAGAGACCCAGTACTTC
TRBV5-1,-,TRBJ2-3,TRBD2,CASSSPPGLAGGLDTQYF,TGCGCCAGCAGTTCTCCTCCGGGACTAGCGGGGGGGCTAGATACGCAGTATTTT
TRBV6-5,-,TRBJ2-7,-,CASSTRGAGSDEQYF,TGTGCCAGCAGTACTCGGGGAGCTGGGAGCGACGAGCAGTACTTC
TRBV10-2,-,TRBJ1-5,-,CASSAGEGQPQHF,TGCGCCAGCAGTGCGGGTGAGGGACAGCCCCAGCATTTT
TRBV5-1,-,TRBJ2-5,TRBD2,CASRRSGGWEETQYF,TGCGCCAGCAGGAGGAGCGGGGGCTGGGAAGAGACCCAGTACTTC
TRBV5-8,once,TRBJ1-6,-,CASSLARGAARF,TGTGCCAGCAGCTTGGCCCGGGGGGCAGCCCGCTTT
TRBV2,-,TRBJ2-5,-,CASTRGRSQETQYF,TGTGCCAGCACTCGTGGCAGGTCCCAAGAGACCCAGTACTTC
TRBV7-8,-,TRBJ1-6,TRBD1,CASSFRTLGTGGGGSPLHF,TGTGCCAGCAGCTTTCGCACCCTTGGGACAGGGGGCGGAGGGTCACCCCTCCACTTT
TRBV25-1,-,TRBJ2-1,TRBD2,CASSDSAGGSNEQFF,TGTGCCAGCAGTGACTCAGCGGGGGGTTCGAATGAGCAGTTCTTC
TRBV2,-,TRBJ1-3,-,CASRYRQGNTIYF,TGTGCCAGCAGATATCGGCAGGGCAACACCATATATTTT
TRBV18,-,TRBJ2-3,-,CASSPSTGPNTQYF,TGTGCCAGCTCACCATCAACAGGGCCGAATACGCAGTATTTT
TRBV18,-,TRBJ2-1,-,CASSPGADEQFF,TGTGCCAGCTCACCCGGGGCTGATGAGCAGTTCTTC
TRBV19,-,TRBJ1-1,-,CASSMGPVISNTEAFF,TGTGCCAGTAGTATGGGACCAGTCATTTCGAACACTGAAGCTTTCTTT
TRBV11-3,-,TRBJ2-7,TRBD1,CASSPFGTGGTYEQYF,TGTGCCAGCAGCCCATTTGGGACAGGGGGGACCTACGAGCAGTACTTC
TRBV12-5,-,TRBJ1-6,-,CASGWGNENSPLHF,TGTGCTAGTGGTTGGGGGAATGAGAATTCACCCCTCCACTTT
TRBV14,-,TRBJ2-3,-,CASSPGWGLVTDTQYF,TGTGCCAGCAGCCCCGGGTGGGGGCTGGTCACAGATACGCAGTATTTT
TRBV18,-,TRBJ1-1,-,CASSTVNTEAFF,TGTGCCAGCTCGACGGTGAACACTGAAGCTTTCTTT
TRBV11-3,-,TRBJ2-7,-,CASSLYSNYEQYF,TGTGCCAGCAGCTTATACAGTAACTACGAGCAGTACTTC
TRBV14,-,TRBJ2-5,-,CASSLRGRPGQETQYF,TGTGCCAGCAGCCTCCGGGGACGGCCCGGACAGGAGACCCAGTACTTC
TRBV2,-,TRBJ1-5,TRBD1,CASRLGTGGDQPQHF,TGTGCCAGCCGGCTCGGGACAGGGGGGGATCAGCCCCAGCATTTT
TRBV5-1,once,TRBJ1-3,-,CASSVLGNTIYF,TGCGCCAGCAGCGTATTAGGAAACACCATATATTTT
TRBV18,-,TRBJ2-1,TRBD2,CASSPPLTSGGGNEQFF,TGTGCCAGCTCACCACCCCTTACTAGCGGGGGGGGCAATGAGCAGTTCTTC
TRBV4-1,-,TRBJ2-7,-,CASSQAGTPGEQYF,TGCGCCAGCAGCCAGGCCGGGACTCCCGGCGAGCAGTACTTC
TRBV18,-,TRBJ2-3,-,CASSSSGRTDTQYF,TGTGCCAGCTCGTCTTCGGGGCGCACAGATACGCAGTATTTT
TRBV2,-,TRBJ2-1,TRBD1,CASWEQGSSYNEQFF,TGTGCCAGCTGGGAACAGGGGAGCTCCTACAATGAGCAGTTCTTC
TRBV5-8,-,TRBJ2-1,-,CASSFRGRSYNEQFF,TGTGCCAGCAGCTTCCGGGGGCGTTCCTACAATGAGCAGTTCTTC
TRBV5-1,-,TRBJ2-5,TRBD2,CASRDGLAGVETQYF,TGCGCCAGCAGGGACGGGCTAGCGGGGGTTGAGACCCAGTACTTC